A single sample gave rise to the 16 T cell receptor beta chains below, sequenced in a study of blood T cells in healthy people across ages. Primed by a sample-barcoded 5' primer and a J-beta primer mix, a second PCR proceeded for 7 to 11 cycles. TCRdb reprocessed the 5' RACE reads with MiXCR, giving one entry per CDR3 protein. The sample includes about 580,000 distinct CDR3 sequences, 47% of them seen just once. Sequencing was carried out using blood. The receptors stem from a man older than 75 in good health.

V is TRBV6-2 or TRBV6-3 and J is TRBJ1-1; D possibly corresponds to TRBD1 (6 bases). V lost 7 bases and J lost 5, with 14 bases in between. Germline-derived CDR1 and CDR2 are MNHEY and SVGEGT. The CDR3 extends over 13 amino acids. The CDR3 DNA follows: TGTGCCAGCACCGACGGGAGGGGGACTGAAGCTTTCTTT. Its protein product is CASTDGRGTEAFF.

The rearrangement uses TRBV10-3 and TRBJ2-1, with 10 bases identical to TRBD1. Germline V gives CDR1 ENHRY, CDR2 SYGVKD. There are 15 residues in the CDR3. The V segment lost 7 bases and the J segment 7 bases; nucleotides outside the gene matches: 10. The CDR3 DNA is TGTGCCATCAACCCCGGGACAGGGGCTCTGAATGAGCAGTTCTTC. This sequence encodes CAINPGTGALNEQFF.

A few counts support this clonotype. DNA of the CDR3: TGCGCCAGCAGCCAAGGGAGCACTGAAGCTTTCTTT. Encoded protein: CASSQGSTEAFF. The chain couples TRBV4-3 to TRBJ1-1; D not resolved. This CDR3 contains 12 residues. Trimming shortened V by 1 base and J by 4 bases, and 4 bases separated the two germline ends. Per germline, CDR1 LGHNA and CDR2 YSLEER.

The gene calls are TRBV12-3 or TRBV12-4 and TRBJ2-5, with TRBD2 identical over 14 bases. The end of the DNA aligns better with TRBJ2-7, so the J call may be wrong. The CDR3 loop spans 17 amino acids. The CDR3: CASSGTSGSWGYYEQYF. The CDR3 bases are TGTGCCAGCAGTGGGACTAGCGGGAGTTGGGGGTACTACGAGCAGTACTTC.

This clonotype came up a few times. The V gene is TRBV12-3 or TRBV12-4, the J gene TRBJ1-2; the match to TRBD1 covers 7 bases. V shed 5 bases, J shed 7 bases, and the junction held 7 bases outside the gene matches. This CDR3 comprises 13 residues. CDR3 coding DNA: TGTGCCAGCAGTGTACTACAGGGGAGTGGCTACACCTTC. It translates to CASSVLQGSGYTF.

CDR3 region: CASSGADGANNEQFF. The CDR3, as DNA: TGTGCCAGCAGTGGTGCGGACGGGGCCAACAATGAGCAGTTCTTC. This chain links TRBV28 with TRBJ2-1; D is perhaps TRBD1 or TRBD2 (5 bases each). Germline CDR1 reads MDHEN; CDR2 reads SYDVKM. This CDR3 is built from 15 residues. V was clipped by 5 bases and J by 5 bases, with 16 bases between them.

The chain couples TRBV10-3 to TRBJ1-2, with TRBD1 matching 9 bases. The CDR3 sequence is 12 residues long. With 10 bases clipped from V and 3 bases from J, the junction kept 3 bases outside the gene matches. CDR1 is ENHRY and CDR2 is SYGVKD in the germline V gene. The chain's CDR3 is CASRDRDYGYTF. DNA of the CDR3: TGTGCCAGCCGGGACAGGGACTATGGCTACACCTTC.

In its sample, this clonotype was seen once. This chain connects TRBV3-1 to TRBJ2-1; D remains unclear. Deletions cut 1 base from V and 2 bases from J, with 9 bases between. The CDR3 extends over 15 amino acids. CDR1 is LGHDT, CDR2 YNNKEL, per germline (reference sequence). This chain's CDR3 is CASSQATLAYNEQFF. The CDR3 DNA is TGTGCCAGCAGCCAAGCTACCCTGGCCTACAATGAGCAGTTCTTC.

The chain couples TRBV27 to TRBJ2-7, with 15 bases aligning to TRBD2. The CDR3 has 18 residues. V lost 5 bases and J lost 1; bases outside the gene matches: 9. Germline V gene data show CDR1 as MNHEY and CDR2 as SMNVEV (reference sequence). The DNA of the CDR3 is TGTGCCAGCAGTCCCCAGGGACTAGCGGGGGGTGGATCCTACGAGCAGTACTTC. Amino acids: CASSPQGLAGGGSYEQYF.

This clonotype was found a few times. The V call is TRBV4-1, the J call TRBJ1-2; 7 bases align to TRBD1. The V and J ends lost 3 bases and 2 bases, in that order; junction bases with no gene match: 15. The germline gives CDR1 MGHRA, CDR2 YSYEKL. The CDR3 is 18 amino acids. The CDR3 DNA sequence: TGCGCCAGCAGCCAGCTGACAGGGAAGAAAAAAGTAAACTATGGCTACACCTTC. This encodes CASSQLTGKKKVNYGYTF.

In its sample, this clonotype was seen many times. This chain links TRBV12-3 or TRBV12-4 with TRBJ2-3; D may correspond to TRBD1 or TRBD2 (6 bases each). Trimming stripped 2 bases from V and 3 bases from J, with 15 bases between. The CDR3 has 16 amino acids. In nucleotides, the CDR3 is TGTGCCAGCAGTTTATCAGACCGGGGGCATACAGATACGCAGTATTTT. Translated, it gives CASSLSDRGHTDTQYF.

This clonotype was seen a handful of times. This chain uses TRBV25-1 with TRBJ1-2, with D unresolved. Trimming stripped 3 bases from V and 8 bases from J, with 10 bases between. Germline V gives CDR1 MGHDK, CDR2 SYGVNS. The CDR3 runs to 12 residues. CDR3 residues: CASSDRLRGYTF. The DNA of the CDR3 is TGTGCCAGCAGTGACCGTTTGCGAGGCTACACCTTC.

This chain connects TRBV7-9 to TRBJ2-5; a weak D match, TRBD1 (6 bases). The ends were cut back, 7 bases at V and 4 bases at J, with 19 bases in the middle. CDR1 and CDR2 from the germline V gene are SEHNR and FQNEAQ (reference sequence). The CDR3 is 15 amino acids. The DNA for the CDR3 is TGTGCCAGCACCGCGACAGGCGGATCGCGAGAGACCCAGTACTTC. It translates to CASTATGGSRETQYF. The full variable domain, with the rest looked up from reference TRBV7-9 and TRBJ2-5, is DTGVSQNPRHKITKRGQNVTFRCDPISEHNRLYWYRQTLGQGPEFLTYFQNEAQLEKSRLLSDRFSAERPKGSFSTLEIQRTEQGDSAMYLCASTATGGSRETQYFGPGTRLLVL.

The CDR3: CSVYLSYEQYF. In DNA form, the CDR3 reads TGCAGCGTTTACCTCTCCTACGAGCAGTACTTC. The chain is built from TRBV29-1 and TRBJ2-7; no definite D call. V gave up 5 bases and J gave up 0 bases, with 5 bases separating them. CDR1 and CDR2 from the germline V gene are SQVTM and ANQGSEA. This CDR3 spans 11 amino acids.

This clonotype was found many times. The CDR3 DNA sequence: TGTGCCAGCAGGACAGCTGGACAGCTACTCTATGGCTACACCTTC. Encoded protein: CASRTAGQLLYGYTF. This chain connects TRBV6-5 to TRBJ1-2; D is possibly TRBD1 (6 bases). This CDR3 is built from 15 residues. The V gene's germline CDR1 is MNHEY and CDR2 SVGAGI. The V and J ends lost 6 bases and 4 bases respectively, with 18 bases between them.

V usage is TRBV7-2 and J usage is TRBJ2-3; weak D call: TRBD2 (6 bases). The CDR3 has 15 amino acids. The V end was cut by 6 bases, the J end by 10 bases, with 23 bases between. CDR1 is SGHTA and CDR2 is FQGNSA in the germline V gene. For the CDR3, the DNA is TGTGCCAGCAGGCCGACTAGGGGCCTTTTGTCGGCGCAGTATTTT. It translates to CASRPTRGLLSAQYF.